The 22 T cell receptor beta chains in this list originate from one sample, sequenced in a study of blood T cells in healthy people across ages. A second about 6 to 12 cycle PCR used barcoded and J-beta primers. TCRdb re-derived calls from the 5' RACE reads in MiXCR, one entry per CDR3 protein. Here the sample spans about a million distinct CDR3 sequences, around two fifths being singletons. The sample was blood. Receptors were obtained from a young man in good health.

The rearrangement links TRBV20-1 to TRBJ2-3; no definite D call. The CDR3 runs 11 residues. V was shortened by 7 bases and J by 4 bases, with 9 bases between the two germline ends. Looked up from germline, CDR1 is DFQATT and CDR2 is SNEGSKA (reference sequence). In nucleotides, the CDR3 is TGCAGTGTTGCAATTGCAGATACGCAGTATTTT. Residues: CSVAIADTQYF.

This clonotype was counted a few times. The chain employs TRBV6-2 or TRBV6-3 and TRBJ1-5; a weak D match, TRBD1 (5 bases). There are 16 residues in the CDR3. V shed 2 bases and J shed 0 bases, with 11 bases lying between them. Germline V gene data show CDR1 as MNHEY and CDR2 as SVGEGT. Here the CDR3 reads CASSYTSGGSNQPQHF. CDR3 nucleotides: TGTGCCAGCAGTTACACCTCGGGGGGTAGCAATCAGCCCCAGCATTTT.

This chain joins TRBV29-1 and TRBJ2-1; 7 nucleotides match TRBD2. The CDR3 is 12 residues long. Germline CDR1 SQVTM, CDR2 ANQGSEA. J lost 5 bases, V lost 4 bases, and 2 bases had no gene match. The CDR3 loop is CSVASGHNEQFF. CDR3 DNA sequence: TGCAGCGTTGCTAGCGGACACAATGAGCAGTTCTTC.

This clonotype occurred a few times. The J gene is TRBJ2-5, the V gene TRBV29-1, with TRBD1 identical over 10 bases. This CDR3 is built from 13 residues. Germline CDR1 reads SQVTM; CDR2 reads ANQGSEA. Unmatched junction bases numbered 4, after V lost 4 bases and J lost 5 bases. This chain's CDR3 is CSVGTGGWETQYF. The CDR3 nucleotides are TGCAGCGTTGGGACAGGGGGATGGGAGACCCAGTACTTC.

This clonotype was recorded at least ten times. The chain combines TRBV29-1 with TRBJ2-7; 7 nucleotides match TRBD1. This CDR3 has 13 residues. V trimming: 3 bases; J trimming: 2 bases; junction bases outside the gene matches: 4. Germline lookup yields CDR1 SQVTM and CDR2 ANQGSEA. The CDR3 sequence: CSVDGDRPYEQYF. In DNA, the CDR3 is TGCAGCGTTGATGGGGACAGACCCTACGAGCAGTACTTC.

The table lists this clonotype with a few counts. The genes are TRBV20-1 and TRBJ2-7, with D tentatively TRBD2 (5 bases). The CDR3 consists of 15 residues. Germline V gene sequence: CDR1 DFQATT, CDR2 SNEGSKA (reference sequence). Trimming left V 2 bases short and J 7 bases short, with 21 bases between. The CDR3 nucleotides read TGCAGTGCTAGACCCCCCCGAGGGCGAAGAAATGAGCAGTACTTC. Translation: CSARPPRGRRNEQYF.

V is TRBV28 and J is TRBJ2-3, with 12 bases matching TRBD2. The CDR3 length is 16 residues. V shed 7 bases and J 0 bases; nucleotides not matched to a gene: 5. Germline loops: CDR1 MDHEN, CDR2 SYDVKM. The DNA for the CDR3 is TGTGCCAGCACTAGCGGGGGGGCCTTTAGCACAGATACGCAGTATTTT. Translation: CASTSGGAFSTDTQYF.

This clonotype was observed a handful of times. This sequence joins TRBV20-1 and TRBJ1-2, with a weak D call TRBD1 (5 bases). With 4 bases removed from V and 4 bases from J, the gap between germline ends came to 10 bases. The CDR3 is made up of 12 amino acids. CDR1 is DFQATT, CDR2 SNEGSKA, per germline (reference sequence). The CDR3 bases are TGCAGTGCTAACGCAGGGAGCTATGGCTACACCTTC. It translates to CSANAGSYGYTF.

The rearrangement joins TRBV4-2 to TRBJ1-4; no firm D call. Trimming took off 0 bases at V and 7 bases at J, with 15 bases between the two ends. The CDR3 sequence is 16 residues long. Germline CDR1 reads LGHNA; CDR2 reads YNFKEQ. The DNA for the CDR3 is TGTGCCAGCAGCCAAGAGGTCGGCCCTTCGGGTGAAAAACTGTTTTTT. It codes for CASSQEVGPSGEKLFF.

The chain links TRBV2 to TRBJ2-5; D might be TRBD1 (5 bases). The end of the DNA is better explained by TRBJ2-7, so the J call may be wrong. Germline values: CDR1 SNHLY, CDR2 FYNNEI. This CDR3 comprises 13 residues. The CDR3 sequence: CASSGPRDYEQYF. The CDR3 DNA reads TGTGCCAGCAGTGGGCCCAGGGACTACGAGCAGTACTTC.

The rearrangement joins TRBV4-1 to TRBJ1-2; D gene uncertain. The ends were cut back, 0 bases at V and 1 base at J, with 12 bases in the middle. There are 16 residues in the CDR3. Germline loops: CDR1 MGHRA, CDR2 YSYEKL. The CDR3 DNA reads TGCGCCAGCAGCCAAGATCGACTTACAAATAACTATGGCTACACCTTC. This translates into CASSQDRLTNNYGYTF.

The CDR3 DNA reads as TGTGCCAGCAGCCACGCGTCGGGACAGGGGATACGGTATGGCTACACCTTC. Its translation is CASSHASGQGIRYGYTF. V and J are TRBV3-1 and TRBJ1-2; TRBD1 matches at 10 bases. Germline assignment: CDR1 LGHDT and CDR2 YNNKEL (reference sequence). V lost 3 bases, J lost 5 bases, and 12 bases stayed unmatched. The CDR3 spans 17 residues.

The chain is built from TRBV6-2 or TRBV6-3 and TRBJ2-1; D is ambiguous. The V end lost 4 bases, the J end lost 13 bases, and 17 bases lay between the germline ends. Germline V gene sequence: CDR1 MNHEY, CDR2 SVGEGT. CDR3 size: 13 residues. The chain's CDR3 is CASSSPYQETQFF. CDR3 nucleotides: TGTGCCAGCAGTTCTCCGTACCAAGAGACCCAGTTCTTC.

The V and J genes are TRBV4-3 and TRBJ1-5; perhaps TRBD1 as D (5 bases). The V end lost 0 bases, the J end lost 6 bases, and 12 bases lay between the germline ends. Germline-derived CDR1 and CDR2 are LGHNA and YSLEER. The CDR3 has 15 amino acids. The CDR3 loop reads CASSQDVGGVQPQHF. The CDR3 nucleotides are TGCGCCAGCAGCCAAGATGTAGGAGGGGTTCAGCCCCAGCATTTT.

This clonotype was picked up a small number of times. The chain is built from TRBV5-4 and TRBJ1-2; possible D gene TRBD1, 5 bases. Germline values: CDR1 SGHNT, CDR2 YYREEE (reference sequence). The CDR3 length is 13 residues. Trimming took 0 bases from V and 8 from J, leaving 11 bases between them. The DNA for the CDR3 is TGTGCCAGCAGCTTGGACCAGGGAAGCGGCTACACCTTC. Translation gives CASSLDQGSGYTF.

J is TRBJ2-1 and V is TRBV3-1; tentative D call: TRBD1 (6 bases). The CDR3 runs to 14 residues. The V gene's germline CDR1 is LGHDT and CDR2 YNNKEL (reference sequence). Trimming shortened V by 8 bases and J by 3 bases, and 14 bases separated the two germline ends. CDR3 sequence reads: CASPGGCLYNEQFF. DNA of the CDR3: TGTGCCAGCCCTGGGGGCTGCCTCTACAATGAGCAGTTCTTC.

The genes are TRBV7-9 and TRBJ2-7; D may correspond to TRBD1 or TRBD2 (5 bases each). The CDR3 spans 15 residues. Germline loops: CDR1 SEHNR, CDR2 FQNEAQ (reference sequence). Trimming pared 5 bases from V and 4 bases from J, leaving 18 bases between. The CDR3 DNA is TGTGCCAGCAGCATTGCCCGGGGCCCAAGTTACGAGCAGTACTTC. The encoded protein is CASSIARGPSYEQYF.

This chain uses TRBV11-2 with TRBJ2-2; D is perhaps TRBD1 (6 bases). V lost 5 bases and J lost 2, with 12 bases in between. Germline V lookup: CDR1 SGHAT, CDR2 FQNNGV. The CDR3 covers 15 residues. The DNA of the CDR3 is TGTGCCAGCAGCCCGAACAGGGTCAACACCGGGGAGCTGTTTTTT. The encoded protein is CASSPNRVNTGELFF. Full variable domain (remainder filled in from reference TRBV11-2 and TRBJ2-2): EAGVAQSPRYKIIEKRQSVAFWCNPISGHATLYWYQQILGQGPKLLIQFQNNGVVDDSQLPKDRFSAERLKGVDSTLKIQPAKLEDSAVYLCASSPNRVNTGELFFGEGSRLTVL.

This chain joins TRBV5-1 and TRBJ1-1, with a possible D match to TRBD1 (5 bases). The germline CDR1 and CDR2 sequences are SGHRS and YFSETQ. The CDR3 contains 17 residues. The germline V and J ends were trimmed by 0 bases and 3 bases, with 18 bases remaining between them. CDR3 protein: CASSLEGAEKVYTEAFF. CDR3 in DNA: TGCGCCAGCAGCTTGGAAGGGGCAGAAAAAGTTTACACTGAAGCTTTCTTT.

The rearrangement links TRBV7-9 to TRBJ2-7; D uncertain. Germline V lookup: CDR1 SEHNR, CDR2 FQNEAQ (reference sequence). There are 15 residues in the CDR3. Trimming removed 1 base at V and 0 bases at J, with 10 bases between. CDR3 protein: CASSLVGLSSYEQYF. The CDR3 DNA reads TGTGCCAGCAGCTTAGTGGGCCTTAGCTCCTACGAGCAGTACTTC.

The chain carries TRBV12-3 or TRBV12-4 and TRBJ2-3; D unclear. The CDR3 loop spans 14 amino acids. V was trimmed by 5 bases and J by 4 bases, leaving 13 bases between them. DNA for the CDR3: TGTGCCAGCAGTGTGGTAGGCCGGGCAGATACGCAGTATTTT. It yields the protein CASSVVGRADTQYF.

This clonotype was counted at least ten times. This chain uses TRBV12-3 or TRBV12-4 with TRBJ2-1; D is possibly TRBD1 (6 bases). The CDR3 runs to 15 residues. Trimming cost V 5 bases and J 3 bases, with 14 bases left between them. CDR3 region: CASSPREGVYNEQFF. The CDR3 nucleotides are TGTGCCAGCAGTCCCCGTGAGGGGGTCTACAATGAGCAGTTCTTC.